A single sample gave rise to the 17 T cell receptor beta chains below, sequenced in a study of graft-versus-host responses after intestinal transplantation. Produced via immunoSEQ multiplex PCR; TCRdb's table is partial and in-frame only. The profile shows 8,000 to 9,000 clones, under 35% of them singletons. The material was alloreactive CD4+ T cells from a mixed lymphocyte reaction culture, obtained before intestinal transplant. Subset noted: CFSE-low proliferating T cells sorted from approximately 6-day pre-transplant mixed lymphocyte reaction (GvH or HvG direction). Receptors were obtained from a human patient who received an intestinal transplant.

This clone was counted only a few times. The chain employs TRBV28 and TRBJ1-5; D is perhaps TRBD1 (5 bases). The CDR3 runs 15 residues. V lost 3 bases and J lost 2, with 11 bases in between. Germline loops: CDR1 MDHEN, CDR2 SYDVKM. The CDR3 DNA reads TGTGCCAGCAGTTTCGCGGGACGGGGCAATCAGCCCCAGCATTTT. Translation: CASSFAGRGNQPQHF.

The V and J genes are TRBV30 and TRBJ2-3, with 9 nucleotides matching TRBD2. The germline V gene encodes CDR1 GTSNPN and CDR2 SVGIG (reference sequence). This CDR3 comprises 17 residues. With V trimmed by 0 bases and J by 8 bases, 15 bases remained unmatched. Here the CDR3 DNA reads TGTGCCTGGAGTGTACCCGGCGGGGGGGCCCTTTCAAGTACGCAGTATTTT. It is translated as CAWSVPGGGALSSTQYF.

There are a few counts of this clone. The chain has TRBV27 and TRBJ2-1, with 13 bases matching TRBD2. Trimming cost V 2 bases and J 9 bases; bases outside gene matches: 10. The CDR3 totals 17 residues. The germline gives CDR1 MNHEY, CDR2 SMNVEV (reference sequence). The CDR3 loop is CASSLTRLAGGLGEQFF. The CDR3 DNA sequence: TGTGCCAGCAGTTTAACCCGACTAGCGGGGGGCCTAGGTGAGCAGTTCTTC.

This rearrangement joins TRBV30 to TRBJ1-5; D is undetermined. CDR3 size: 14 residues. Per the germline V gene, CDR1 is GTSNPN and CDR2 is SVGIG (reference sequence). Trimming took 2 bases from V and 0 from J, leaving 8 bases between them. The CDR3 is CAWSMGDSNQPQHF. The DNA of the CDR3 is TGTGCCTGGAGTATGGGAGATAGCAATCAGCCCCAGCATTTT.

This clone showed up just a few times. The chain is built from TRBV6-1 and TRBJ1-5, with 7 bases identical to TRBD1. Per the germline V gene, CDR1 is MNHNS and CDR2 is SASEGT. The trim removed 0 bases at V and 0 bases at J, leaving 8 bases unmatched. This CDR3 has 18 amino acids. CDR3 amino acids: CASSEALVRGSSNQPQHF. CDR3 in DNA: TGTGCCAGCAGTGAAGCGCTTGTCAGGGGGAGTAGCAATCAGCCCCAGCATTTT.

This clone has more than one count but fewer than ten. CDR3 coding DNA: TGTGCCAGCAGTGCAATCCCGACAGGGAGCTCCTACAATGAGCAGTTCTTC. Protein product: CASSAIPTGSSYNEQFF. The rearrangement links TRBV6-1 to TRBJ2-1; TRBD1 matches at 7 bases. Trimming took 4 bases from V and 0 from J; bases not matched to a gene: 9. Per the germline V gene, CDR1 is MNHNS and CDR2 is SASEGT. This CDR3 spans 17 amino acids.

As concerns this clone: A junction end diverges from the germline sequence, so it may reflect a read error. The CDR3, as DNA: TGTGCTAGCAGCTTAGGTAGGGGGGGCCTGACAGATACGCAGTATTTT. This sequence encodes CASSLGRGGLTDTQYF. The V gene is TRBV7-7, the J gene TRBJ2-3, with D perhaps matching TRBD2 (7 bases). The germline gives CDR1 SSHAT, CDR2 FNYEAQ (reference sequence). The CDR3 contains 16 residues. Looking up the rest from reference TRBV7-7 and TRBJ2-3 gives the full variable domain: GAGVSQSPRYKVTKRGQDVTLRCDPISSHATLYWYQQALGQGPEFLTYFNYEAQPDKSGLPSDRFSAERPEGSISTLTIQRTEQRDSAMYRCASSLGRGGLTDTQYFGPGTRLTVL.

This clone was observed a few times. The CDR3 reads CSVEEAGWQETQYF. In nucleotides, the CDR3 is TGCAGCGTTGAGGAGGCGGGTTGGCAAGAGACCCAGTACTTC. The rearrangement joins TRBV29-1 to TRBJ2-5; TRBD2 might be the D (5 bases). The CDR3 contains 14 residues. Germline CDR1 and CDR2: SQVTM and ANQGSEA. V lost 3 bases, J lost 2 bases, and 13 bases lay in between.

In this sample, this clone turned up a few times. The chain carries TRBV7-2 and TRBJ2-1; 7 positions match TRBD2. Looked up from germline, CDR1 is SGHTA and CDR2 is FQGNSA. This CDR3 contains 16 residues. V lost 5 bases and J lost 0; bases outside the gene matches: 7. CDR3 protein: CASSRDGGSSYNEQFF. The CDR3 DNA reads TGTGCCAGCAGCCGAGATGGCGGGAGCTCCTACAATGAGCAGTTCTTC.

By share, this clone counts as medium-sized (0.01 to 0.1%). This chain joins TRBV9 and TRBJ2-2; 11 bases are shared with TRBD2. Trimming removed 4 bases from V and 5 bases from J; junction bases left unmatched: 13. The CDR3 length is 18 residues. Germline V CDR1 and CDR2: SGDLS, YYNGEE. The CDR3: CASSSRLAGWGGTGELFF. CDR3 nucleotide sequence: TGTGCCAGCAGCTCCCGACTAGCGGGGTGGGGTGGTACCGGGGAGCTGTTTTTT.

The rearrangement uses TRBV7-2 and TRBJ2-7; 8 nucleotides line up with TRBD1. Trimming removed 5 bases from V and 5 bases from J; junction bases left unmatched: 8. Germline lookup yields CDR1 SGHTA and CDR2 FQGNSA. The CDR3 runs 14 residues. CDR3 residues: CASSPQGVVNEQYF. For the CDR3, the DNA is TGTGCCAGCAGCCCACAGGGGGTAGTGAACGAGCAGTACTTC.

J is TRBJ1-2 and V is TRBV27; 7 bases are shared with TRBD1. The CDR3 totals 13 residues. J gave up 4 bases and V 5 bases, and 4 bases lay outside the gene matches. Germline V gene sequence: CDR1 MNHEY, CDR2 SMNVEV (reference sequence). CDR3 coding DNA: TGTGCCAGCAGTGCCGGGACAGCCTATGGCTACACCTTC. Residues: CASSAGTAYGYTF.

This clone was seen a few times. The chain combines TRBV19 with TRBJ1-5, with a tentative D call TRBD1 (6 bases). The germline gives CDR1 LNHDA, CDR2 SQIVND (reference sequence). The CDR3 runs 14 residues. Trimming removed 6 bases at V and 10 bases at J, with 19 bases between. The CDR3 nucleotides are TGTGCCAGTAGCAATACAGGGTTAGTAATACCCCAGCATTTT. It specifies CASSNTGLVIPQHF.

The V call is TRBV6-5, the J call TRBJ1-2; tentatively, D is TRBD1 (5 bases). Per the germline V gene, CDR1 is MNHEY and CDR2 is SVGAGI. The CDR3 consists of 13 residues. Between the trimmed V and J ends, which lost 8 bases and 5 bases, there was a span of 15 bases. The DNA of the CDR3 is TGTGCCAGCGTCCAGGGAGGCAGGTATGGCTACACCTTC. As protein: CASVQGGRYGYTF.

This clone is judged medium-sized. J is TRBJ2-1 and V is TRBV19; 10 nucleotides align to TRBD2. Germline V gene data show CDR1 as LNHDA and CDR2 as SQIVND (reference sequence). The J segment lost 7 bases and the V segment lost 5 bases, leaving 5 bases of the junction unmatched. The CDR3 has 14 residues. This CDR3 is CASSLAGANNEQFF. For the CDR3, the DNA is TGTGCCAGTAGTCTAGCGGGAGCGAATAATGAGCAGTTCTTC.

J is TRBJ2-1 and V is TRBV2, with 15 positions matching TRBD2. With 8 bases clipped from V and 11 bases from J, the junction kept 4 bases outside the gene matches. Germline V CDR1 and CDR2: SNHLY, FYNNEI. The CDR3 is 13 residues long. The CDR3 region is CASVGLAGGKQFF. In DNA form, the CDR3 reads TGTGCCAGCGTGGGACTAGCGGGGGGCAAGCAGTTCTTC.

This chain uses TRBV6-6 with TRBJ1-4; 7 nucleotides match TRBD1. J gave up 7 bases and V 6 bases, and 8 bases lay outside the gene matches. Germline CDR1 reads MNHNY; CDR2 reads SVGAGI (reference sequence). This CDR3 has 14 amino acids. The CDR3 protein is CASSTDRRVEKLFF. The CDR3 DNA reads TGTGCCAGCAGCACGGACAGGCGGGTTGAAAAACTGTTTTTT.